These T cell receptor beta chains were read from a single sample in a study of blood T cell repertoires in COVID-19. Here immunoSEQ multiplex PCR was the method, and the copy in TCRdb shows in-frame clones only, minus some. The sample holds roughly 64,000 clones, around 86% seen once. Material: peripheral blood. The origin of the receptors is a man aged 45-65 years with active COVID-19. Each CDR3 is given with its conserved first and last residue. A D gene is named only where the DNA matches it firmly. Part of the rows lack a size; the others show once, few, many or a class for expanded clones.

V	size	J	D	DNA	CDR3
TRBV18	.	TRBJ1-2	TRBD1	TGTGCCAGCTCACCAGGGACAGGCGAAGACTATGGCTACACCTTC	CASSPGTGEDYGYTF
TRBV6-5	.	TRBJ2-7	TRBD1	TGTGCCAGCAGTCTCCGACAGGGGCACTACGAGCAGTACTTC	CASSLRQGHYEQYF
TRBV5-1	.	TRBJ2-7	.	TGCGCCAGCAGCATAAGACGGAGTCTTAGTTCAAGAAGCCCCGATGAGCAGTACTTC	CASSIRRSLSSRSPDEQYF
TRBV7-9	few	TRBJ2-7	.	TGTGCCAGCAGCTTAGGGGCCGGATACTACGAGCAGTACTTC	CASSLGAGYYEQYF
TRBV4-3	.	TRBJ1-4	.	TGCGCCAGCAGCGGGGGGGCCAATGAAAAACTGTTTTTT	CASSGGANEKLFF
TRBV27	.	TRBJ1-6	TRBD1	TGTGCCAGCAGTTCCCGACAGGGGTATAATTCACCCCTCCACTTT	CASSSRQGYNSPLHF
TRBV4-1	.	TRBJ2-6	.	TGCGCCAGCAGCGTCTATGCTACAACGGGCTCTGGGGCCAACGTCCTGACTTTC	CASSVYATTGSGANVLTF
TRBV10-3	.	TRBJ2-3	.	TGTGCCATCAGTGAATTATACGACAATACGCAGTATTTT	CAISELYDNTQYF
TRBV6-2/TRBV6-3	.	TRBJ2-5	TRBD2	TGTGCCAGCAGTTACCTTAGCGGGAGTCTTAGGATCCAAGAGACCCAGTACTTC	CASSYLSGSLRIQETQYF
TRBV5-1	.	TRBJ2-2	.	TGCGCCAGCAGCTTCCAGGCGGGGGCTTACACCGGGGAGCTGTTTTTT	CASSFQAGAYTGELFF
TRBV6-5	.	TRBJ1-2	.	TGTGCCGGAAAACTAGCTAACTATGGCTACACCTTC	CAGKLANYGYTF
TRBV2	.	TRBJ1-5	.	TGTGCCAGCAGTCCAGGGGTGGGCAATCAGCCCCAGCATTTT	CASSPGVGNQPQHF
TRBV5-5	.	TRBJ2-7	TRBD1	TGTGCCAGCAGCTTGGGCGGACAGGGGGCCTACGAGCAGTACTTC	CASSLGGQGAYEQYF
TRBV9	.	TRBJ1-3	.	TGTGCCAGCAGCGTCTCTCCAGGGCCCCCTGGAAACACCATATATTTT	CASSVSPGPPGNTIYF
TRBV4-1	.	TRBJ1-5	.	TGCGCCAGCAGCCAAGCGCTGCAGGACAATCAGCCCCAGCATTTT	CASSQALQDNQPQHF
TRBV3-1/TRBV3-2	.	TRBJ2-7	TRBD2	TGTGCCAGCAGCCTTCAACTAGCGGGGTCTTACGAGCAGTACTTC	CASSLQLAGSYEQYF
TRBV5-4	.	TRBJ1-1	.	TGTGCCAGCAGCTTGGCCGGACTTATGAACACTGAAGCTTTCTTT	CASSLAGLMNTEAFF
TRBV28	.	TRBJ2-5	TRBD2	TGTGCCAGCAGTCTCTGGCCGGGACTAGCGTCGGAGACCCAGTACTTC	CASSLWPGLASETQYF
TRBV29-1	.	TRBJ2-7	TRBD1	TGCAGCGCTGGGCGGGATCGTCAGGGGGCCTGGGACGAGCAGTACTTC	CSAGRDRQGAWDEQYF
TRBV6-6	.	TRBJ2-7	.	TGTGCCAGCAGCAGGGGTTCCTACGAGCAGTACTTC	CASSRGSYEQYF
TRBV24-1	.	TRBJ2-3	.	TGTGCCACCAGTTCCCCCAATTCCGGGAGCACAGATACGCAGTATTTT	CATSSPNSGSTDTQYF
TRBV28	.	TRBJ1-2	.	TGTGCCAGCAGTTTTGGGGCCATGGAAAGCCATGGCTACACCTTC	CASSFGAMESHGYTF
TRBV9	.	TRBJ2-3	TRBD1	TGTGCCAGCAGCATCTGGACAGGGACAGATACGCAGTATTTT	CASSIWTGTDTQYF
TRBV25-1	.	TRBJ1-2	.	TGTGCCAGCAGTGAGATAGGGGGATATGGCTACACCTTC	CASSEIGGYGYTF
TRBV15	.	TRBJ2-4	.	TGTGCCACCAGCAGAGAGGCAGCCAAAAACATTCAGTACTTC	CATSREAAKNIQYF
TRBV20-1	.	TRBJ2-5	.	TGCAGTGGGAGCTGGCAAGAGACCCAGTACTTC	CSGSWQETQYF
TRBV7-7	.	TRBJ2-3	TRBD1	TGTGCTAGCAGCCCGACAGGGGACGGCACAGATACGCAGTATTTT	CASSPTGDGTDTQYF
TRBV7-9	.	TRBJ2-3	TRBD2	TGTGCCAGCAGCTTAGAGGGGACTAGAGATACGCAGTATTTT	CASSLEGTRDTQYF
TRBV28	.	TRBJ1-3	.	TGTGCCAGCAGGACCGCCTTAACAGGGAGCTCTGGAAACACCATATATTTT	CASRTALTGSSGNTIYF
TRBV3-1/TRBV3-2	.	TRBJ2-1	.	TGTGCCAGCAGCCAAGAACTACTAGCACCTTACAATGAGCAGTTCTTC	CASSQELLAPYNEQFF
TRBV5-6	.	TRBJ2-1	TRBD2	TGTGCCAGCAGCTTGGCGGCAGGGACTAGCGGGAGGGCGGATGAGCAGTTCTTC	CASSLAAGTSGRADEQFF
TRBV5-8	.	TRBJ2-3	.	TGTGCCAGCAGCTTCGGGGGTAGCACAGATACGCAGTATTTT	CASSFGGSTDTQYF
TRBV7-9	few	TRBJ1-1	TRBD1	TGTGCCAGCAGCTCCATAGGGACAGGGAACACTGAAGCTTTCTTT	CASSSIGTGNTEAFF
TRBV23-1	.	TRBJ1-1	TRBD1	TGCGCCAGCAGTCAATGGGACAGGGCCCGAGGGAACACTGAAGCTTTCTTT	CASSQWDRARGNTEAFF
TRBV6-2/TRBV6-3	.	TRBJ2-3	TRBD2	TGTGCCAGCAGTTTTGCGGGAGCGAGCACAGATACGCAGTATTTT	CASSFAGASTDTQYF
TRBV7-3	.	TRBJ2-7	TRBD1	TGTGCCAGCAGCCCAGGACGGACAGGGGGCGAGCAGTACTTC	CASSPGRTGGEQYF
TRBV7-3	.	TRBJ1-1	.	TGTGCCAGCAGCAACGCGGGGGACACTGAAGCTTTCTTT	CASSNAGDTEAFF
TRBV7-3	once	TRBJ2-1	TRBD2	TGTGCCAGCAGCTCTAGCGGGACCTACAATGAGCAGTTCTTC	CASSSSGTYNEQFF
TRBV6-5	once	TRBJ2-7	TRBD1	TGTGCCAGCAGACCCACAGGGACAGCGTTGTACGAGCAGTACTTC	CASRPTGTALYEQYF
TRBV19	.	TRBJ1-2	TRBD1	TGTGCCAGTAGCGCGACAGGGGGTAACTATGGCTACACCTTC	CASSATGGNYGYTF
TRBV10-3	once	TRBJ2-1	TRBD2	TGTGCCATCAGTGAGCTAGCGGGAGAAAAAAATGAGCAGTTCTTC	CAISELAGEKNEQFF